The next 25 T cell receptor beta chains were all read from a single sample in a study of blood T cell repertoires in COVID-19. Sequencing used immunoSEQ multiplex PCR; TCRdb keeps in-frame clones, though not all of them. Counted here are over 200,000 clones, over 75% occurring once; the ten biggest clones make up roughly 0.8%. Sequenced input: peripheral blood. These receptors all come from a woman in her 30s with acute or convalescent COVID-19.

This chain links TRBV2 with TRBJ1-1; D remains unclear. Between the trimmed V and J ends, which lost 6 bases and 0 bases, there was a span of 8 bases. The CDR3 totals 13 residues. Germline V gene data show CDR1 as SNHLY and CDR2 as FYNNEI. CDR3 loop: CASRGVLNTEAFF. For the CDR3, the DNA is TGTGCCAGCAGGGGCGTTTTGAACACTGAAGCTTTCTTT.

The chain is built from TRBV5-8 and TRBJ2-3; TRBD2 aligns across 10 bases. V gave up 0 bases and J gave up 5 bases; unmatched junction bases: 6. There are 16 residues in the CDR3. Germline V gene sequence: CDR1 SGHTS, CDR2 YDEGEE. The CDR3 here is CASSLELAGVVDTQYF. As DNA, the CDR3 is TGTGCCAGCAGCTTGGAGCTAGCGGGAGTTGTAGATACGCAGTATTTT. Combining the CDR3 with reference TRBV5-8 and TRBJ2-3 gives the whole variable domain EAGVTQSPTHLIKTRGQQATLRCSPISGHTSVYWYQQALGLGLQFLLWYDEGEERNRGNFPPRFSGRQFPNYSSELNVNALELEDSALYLCASSLELAGVVDTQYFGPGTRLTVL.

CDR3 protein: CASSPAPGQGRRAQYF. The CDR3 region has the DNA TGTGCCAGTAGTCCAGCCCCGGGTCAGGGGCGTCGGGCCCAGTACTTC. The V and J genes are TRBV19 and TRBJ2-5; tentative D call: TRBD1 (6 bases). The V end lost 5 bases, the J end lost 9 bases, and 25 bases lay between the germline ends. This CDR3 is 16 amino acids long. Germline V gene lookup returns CDR1 LNHDA and CDR2 SQIVND (reference sequence).

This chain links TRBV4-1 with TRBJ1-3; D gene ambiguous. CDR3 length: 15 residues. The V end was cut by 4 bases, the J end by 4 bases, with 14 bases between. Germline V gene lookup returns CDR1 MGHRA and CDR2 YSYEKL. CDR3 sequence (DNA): TGCGCCAGCAGCCCCCTCAGGTTTCGGGGAAACACCATATATTTT. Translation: CASSPLRFRGNTIYF.

CDR3 amino acids: CASSQVLTAREQYF. The CDR3, as DNA: TGCGCCAGCAGCCAAGTTTTAACAGCTCGCGAGCAGTACTTC. The chain combines TRBV4-1 with TRBJ2-7, with no clear D. CDR3 length equals 14 residues. V lost 1 base and J 6 bases, leaving 13 bases between the germline ends. Germline V lookup: CDR1 MGHRA, CDR2 YSYEKL.

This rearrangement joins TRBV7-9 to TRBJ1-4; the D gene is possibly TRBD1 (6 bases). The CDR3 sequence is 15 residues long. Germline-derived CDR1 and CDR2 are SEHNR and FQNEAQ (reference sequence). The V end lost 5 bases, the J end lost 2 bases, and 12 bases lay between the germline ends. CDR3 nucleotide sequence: TGTGCCAGCAGCCTCAGGGGCGACACTAATGAAAAACTGTTTTTT. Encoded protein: CASSLRGDTNEKLFF.

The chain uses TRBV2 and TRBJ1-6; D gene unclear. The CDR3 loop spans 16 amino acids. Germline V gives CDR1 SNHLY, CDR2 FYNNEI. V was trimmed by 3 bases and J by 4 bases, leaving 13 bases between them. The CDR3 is CASSDSLGMYNSPLHF. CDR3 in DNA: TGTGCCAGCAGTGATTCCTTGGGCATGTATAATTCACCCCTCCACTTT.

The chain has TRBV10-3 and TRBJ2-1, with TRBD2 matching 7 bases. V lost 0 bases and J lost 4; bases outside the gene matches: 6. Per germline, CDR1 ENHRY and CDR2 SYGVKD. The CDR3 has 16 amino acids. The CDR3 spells CAISESMAGAYNEQFF. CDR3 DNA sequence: TGTGCCATCAGTGAGTCAATGGCGGGAGCTTACAATGAGCAGTTCTTC.

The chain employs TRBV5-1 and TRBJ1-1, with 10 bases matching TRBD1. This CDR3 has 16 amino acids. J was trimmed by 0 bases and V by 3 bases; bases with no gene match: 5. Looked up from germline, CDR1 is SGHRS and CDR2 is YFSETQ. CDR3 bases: TGCGCCAGCAGCTCTCGGGACAGGGGCATGAACACTGAAGCTTTCTTT. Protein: CASSSRDRGMNTEAFF.

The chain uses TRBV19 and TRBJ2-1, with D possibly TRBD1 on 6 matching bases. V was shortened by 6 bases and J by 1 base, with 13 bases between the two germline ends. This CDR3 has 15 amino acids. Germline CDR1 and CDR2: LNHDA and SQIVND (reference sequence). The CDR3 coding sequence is TGTGCCAGTAGCGGGATGGGGACATCCTACAATGAGCAGTTCTTC. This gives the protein CASSGMGTSYNEQFF.

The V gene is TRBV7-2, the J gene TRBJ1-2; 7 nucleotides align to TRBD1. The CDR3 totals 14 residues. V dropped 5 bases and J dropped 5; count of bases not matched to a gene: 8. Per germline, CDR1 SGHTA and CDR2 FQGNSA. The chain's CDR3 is CASSRGGTAYGYTF. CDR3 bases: TGTGCCAGCAGCCGGGGGGGGACAGCTTATGGCTACACCTTC.

The DNA of the CDR3 is TGTGCCAGTAGTACGACAGGGCGGGTACAGCCCCAGCATTTT. Its protein is CASSTTGRVQPQHF. The rearrangement uses TRBV19 and TRBJ1-5; 7 positions match TRBD1. This CDR3 contains 14 residues. Germline loops: CDR1 LNHDA, CDR2 SQIVND (reference sequence). V shed 4 bases and J 7 bases; nucleotides not matched to a gene: 7.

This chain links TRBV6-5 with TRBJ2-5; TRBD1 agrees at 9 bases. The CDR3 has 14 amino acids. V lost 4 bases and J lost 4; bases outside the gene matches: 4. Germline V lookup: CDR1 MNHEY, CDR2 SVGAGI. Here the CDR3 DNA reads TGTGCCAGCAGTTCGACGGGACAGGGAGAGACCCAGTACTTC. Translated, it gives CASSSTGQGETQYF.

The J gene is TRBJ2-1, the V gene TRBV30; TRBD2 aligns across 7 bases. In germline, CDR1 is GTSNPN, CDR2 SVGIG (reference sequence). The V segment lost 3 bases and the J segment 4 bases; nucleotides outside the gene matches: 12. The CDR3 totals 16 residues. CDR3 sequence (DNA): TGTGCCTGGAGGGGGGAGGGCCGGAGGTTATACAATGAGCAGTTCTTC. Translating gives CAWRGEGRRLYNEQFF.

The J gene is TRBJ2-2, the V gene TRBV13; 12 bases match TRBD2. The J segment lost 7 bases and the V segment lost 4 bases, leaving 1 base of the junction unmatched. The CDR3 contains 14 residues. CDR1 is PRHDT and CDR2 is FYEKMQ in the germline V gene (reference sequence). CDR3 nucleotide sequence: TGTGCCAGCAGCTCACTAGCGGGAGGCGGGGAGCTGTTTTTT. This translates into CASSSLAGGGELFF.

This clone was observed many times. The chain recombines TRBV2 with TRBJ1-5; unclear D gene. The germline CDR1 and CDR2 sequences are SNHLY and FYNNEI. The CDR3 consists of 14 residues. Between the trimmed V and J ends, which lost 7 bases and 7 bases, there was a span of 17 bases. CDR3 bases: TGTGCCAGCACCATTAATACGGGTGGACAGCCCCAGCATTTT. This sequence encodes CASTINTGGQPQHF.

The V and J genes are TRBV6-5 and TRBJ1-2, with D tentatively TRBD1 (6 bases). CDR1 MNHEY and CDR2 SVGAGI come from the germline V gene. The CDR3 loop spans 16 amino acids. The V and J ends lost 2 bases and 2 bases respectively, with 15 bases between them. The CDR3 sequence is CASSYENEQGNYGYTF. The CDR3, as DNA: TGTGCCAGCAGTTACGAGAACGAGCAGGGGAACTATGGCTACACCTTC.

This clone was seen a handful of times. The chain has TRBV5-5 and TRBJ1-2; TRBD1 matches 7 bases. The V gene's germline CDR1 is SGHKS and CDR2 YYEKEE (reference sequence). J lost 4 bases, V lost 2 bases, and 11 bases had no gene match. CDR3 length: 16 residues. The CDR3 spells CASSLLSPGQSYGYTF. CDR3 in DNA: TGTGCCAGCAGCTTACTAAGCCCGGGACAGAGCTATGGCTACACCTTC.

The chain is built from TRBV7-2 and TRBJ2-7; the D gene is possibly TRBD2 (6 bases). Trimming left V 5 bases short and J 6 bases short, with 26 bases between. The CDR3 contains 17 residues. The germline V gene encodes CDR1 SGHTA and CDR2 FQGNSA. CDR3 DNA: TGTGCCAGCAGCAAAGAGTGGGGACTCGGGATAGGGATCGAGCAGTACTTC. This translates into CASSKEWGLGIGIEQYF.

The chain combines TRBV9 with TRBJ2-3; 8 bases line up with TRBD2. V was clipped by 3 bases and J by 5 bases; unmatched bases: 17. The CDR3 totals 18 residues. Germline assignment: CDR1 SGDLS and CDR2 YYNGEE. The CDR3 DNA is TGTGCCAGCAGCGCCGGGACTAGGGCCCTCGGATTCAAAGATACGCAGTATTTT. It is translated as CASSAGTRALGFKDTQYF.

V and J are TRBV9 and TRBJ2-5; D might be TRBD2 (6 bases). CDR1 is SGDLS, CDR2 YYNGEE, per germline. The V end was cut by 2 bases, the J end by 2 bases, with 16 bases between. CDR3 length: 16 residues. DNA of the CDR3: TGTGCCAGCAGCGTGTCGAGGGCCGGAGGGCAAGAGACCCAGTACTTC. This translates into CASSVSRAGGQETQYF.

CDR3 sequence: CASKTGPGNTIYF. The CDR3, as DNA: TGTGCCAGCAAGACAGGGCCTGGAAACACCATATATTTT. This sequence joins TRBV12-3 or TRBV12-4 and TRBJ1-3, with 7 positions matching TRBD1. There are 13 residues in the CDR3. Germline trimming cut 7 bases from V and 2 bases from J; bases unmatched to any gene: 2.

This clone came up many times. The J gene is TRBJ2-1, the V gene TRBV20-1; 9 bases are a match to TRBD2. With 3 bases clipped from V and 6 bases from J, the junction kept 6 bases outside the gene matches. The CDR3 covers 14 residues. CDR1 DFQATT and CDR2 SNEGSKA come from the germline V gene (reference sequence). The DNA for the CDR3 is TGCAGTGCTAGTCCGCTAGCGGGGACCAATGAGCAGTTCTTC. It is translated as CSASPLAGTNEQFF.

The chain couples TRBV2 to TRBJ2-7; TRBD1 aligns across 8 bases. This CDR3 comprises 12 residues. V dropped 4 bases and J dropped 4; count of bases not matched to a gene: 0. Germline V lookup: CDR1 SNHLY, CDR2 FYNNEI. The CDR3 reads CASSGQGYEQYF. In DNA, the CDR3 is TGTGCCAGCAGTGGACAGGGGTACGAGCAGTACTTC.

The CDR3 region has the DNA TGTGCCAGCTCACCAGCGGGAGGGTACAATGAGCAGTTCTTC. The encoded protein is CASSPAGGYNEQFF. This chain connects TRBV18 to TRBJ2-1; TRBD2 agrees at 9 bases. The germline CDR1 and CDR2 sequences are KGHSH and LQKENI. J lost 4 bases, V lost 2 bases, and 0 bases had no gene match. The CDR3 sequence is 14 residues long.